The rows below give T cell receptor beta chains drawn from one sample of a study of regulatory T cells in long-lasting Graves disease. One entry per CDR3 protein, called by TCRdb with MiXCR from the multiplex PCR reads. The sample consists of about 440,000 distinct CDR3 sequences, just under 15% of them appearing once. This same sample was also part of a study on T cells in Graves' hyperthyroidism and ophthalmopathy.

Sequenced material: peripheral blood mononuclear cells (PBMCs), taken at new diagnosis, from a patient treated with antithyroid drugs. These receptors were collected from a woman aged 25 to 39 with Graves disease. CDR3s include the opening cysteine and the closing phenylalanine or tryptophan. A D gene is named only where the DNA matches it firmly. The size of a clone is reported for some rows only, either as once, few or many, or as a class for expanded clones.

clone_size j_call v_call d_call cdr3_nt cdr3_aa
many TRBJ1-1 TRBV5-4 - TGTGCCAGCAGCCCGGAAGTGATGGGGATAGCTGAAGCTTTCTTT CASSPEVMGIAEAFF
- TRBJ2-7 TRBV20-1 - TGCAGTGCTAGAGGGGACTCAACCTTTTACGAGCAGTACTTC CSARGDSTFYEQYF
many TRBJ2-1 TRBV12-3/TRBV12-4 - TGTGCCAGCAGTTTAGGGTCAGCGAATGAGCAGTTCTTC CASSLGSANEQFF
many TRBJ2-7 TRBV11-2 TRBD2 TGTGCCAGCAGCTCGCTAGCGGGACGTTATTTCTACGAGCAGTACTTC CASSSLAGRYFYEQYF
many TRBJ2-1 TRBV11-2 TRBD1 TGTGCCAGCAGCTTGAGGGGGACAGGGTCCTACAATGAGCAGTTCTTC CASSLRGTGSYNEQFF
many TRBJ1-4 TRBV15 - TGTGCCACCAGCAGAGACCGAAGGACCCCCGGTTTAGAAAAACTGTTTTTT CATSRDRRTPGLEKLFF
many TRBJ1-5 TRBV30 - TGTGCCTGGAGAGACCCTAACCTTAATCAGCCCCAGCATTTT CAWRDPNLNQPQHF
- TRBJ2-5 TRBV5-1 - TGCGCCAGCAGTCCGGGACCGAAGGAAGAGACCCAGTACTTC CASSPGPKEETQYF
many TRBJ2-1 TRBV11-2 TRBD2 TGTGCCAGCAGCGATAGCGGGATTGGGACTGAGCAGTTCTTC CASSDSGIGTEQFF
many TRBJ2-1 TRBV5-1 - TGCGCCAGCAGCCCCGACAGTTACAATGAGCAGTTCTTC CASSPDSYNEQFF
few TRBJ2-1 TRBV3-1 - TGTGCCAGCAGCCTCAATCCAACCCCTAGTGGCGGTGAGCAGTTCTTC CASSLNPTPSGGEQFF
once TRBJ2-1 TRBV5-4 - TGTGCCAGCACCCCCCCCACCGGGGGCTCCTACAATGAGCAGTTCTTC CASTPPTGGSYNEQFF
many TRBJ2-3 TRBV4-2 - TGTGCCAGCAGCGCCCGACATCCCACAGATACGCAGTATTTT CASSARHPTDTQYF
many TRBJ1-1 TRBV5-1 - TGCGCCAGCAGCTTGATCAGGGAAAGAACTGAAGCTTTCTTT CASSLIRERTEAFF
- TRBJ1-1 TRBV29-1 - TGCAGCGTTGAGGAGGGGGTAGGAGCTTTCTTT CSVEEGVGAFF
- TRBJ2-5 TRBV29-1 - TGCAGCCCTCTCGGGCCCGGGGGAGAGACCCAGTACTTC CSPLGPGGETQYF
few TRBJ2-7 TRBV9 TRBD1 TGTGCCAGCAGCGCACAGGGGGACTCCTACGAGCAGTACTTC CASSAQGDSYEQYF
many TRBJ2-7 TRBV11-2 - TGTGCCAGCAGCGGAAGCCCCAAACCCGCGGAGCAGTACTTC CASSGSPKPAEQYF
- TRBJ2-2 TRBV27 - TGTGCCAGCAGTTTGTGGGCCACCGGGGAGCTGTTTTTT CASSLWATGELFF
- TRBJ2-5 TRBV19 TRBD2 TGTGCCAGTAGTATGCCGTCTGGACTAGGAGGGCAAGAGACCCAGTACTTC CASSMPSGLGGQETQYF
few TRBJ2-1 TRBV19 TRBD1 TGTGCCATTTCACGCTTGCCCCAACCGGGACAGGGCTACAATGAGCAGTTCTTC CAISRLPQPGQGYNEQFF
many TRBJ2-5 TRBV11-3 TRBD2 TGTGCCAGCAGCTTAGATTTGAGGGTAGCGGGAGAACTACAAGAGACCCAGTACTTC CASSLDLRVAGELQETQYF
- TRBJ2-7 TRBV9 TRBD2 TGTGCCAGCAGCGCGGGGCTAGCGGGATACTCCTACGAGCAGTACTTC CASSAGLAGYSYEQYF
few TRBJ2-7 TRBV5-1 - TGCGCCAGCAGCTTGGTCCCTCTCGAGGCCTCCTACGAGCAGTACTTC CASSLVPLEASYEQYF
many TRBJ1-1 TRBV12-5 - TGTGCTAGTGGTTTGTTCCCAGGAGGGGCTGAAGCTTTCTTT CASGLFPGGAEAFF
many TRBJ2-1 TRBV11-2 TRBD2 TGTGCCAGCAGCCTGGCGGGACTAGCCCGCAATGAGCAGTTCTTC CASSLAGLARNEQFF
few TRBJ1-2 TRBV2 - TGTGCCAGCATCCTCGGCGGGGCAGGGGCCGGCTATGGCTACACCTTC CASILGGAGAGYGYTF
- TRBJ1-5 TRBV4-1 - TGCGCCAGCAGCCAATGGAACAATCAGCCCCAGCATTTT CASSQWNNQPQHF
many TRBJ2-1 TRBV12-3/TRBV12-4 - TGTGCCAGCAGTTTGAGTGGTCTAGCCCCCTACAATGAGCAGTTCTTC CASSLSGLAPYNEQFF
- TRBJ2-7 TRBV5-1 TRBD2 TGCGCCAGCAGCTTTTCGGGACTAGCAATGCGGTACTTC CASSFSGLAMRYF
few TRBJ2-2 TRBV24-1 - TGTGCCACCAGTGATTTGGTTGGTCTAGCGAAACCCGGGGAGCTGTTTTTT CATSDLVGLAKPGELFF
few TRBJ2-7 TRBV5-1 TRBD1 TGCGCCAGCAGGCCCGACAGGGGCGCTACATACGAGCAGTACTTC CASRPDRGATYEQYF
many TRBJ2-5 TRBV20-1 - TGCAGTGCTAGTCCGAAAAGCGGGCCCCCCGGGGAGACCCAGTACTTC CSASPKSGPPGETQYF
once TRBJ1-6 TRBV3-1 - TGTGCCAGCAGCCACCCGGGACCGCGTTCACCCCTCCACTTT CASSHPGPRSPLHF
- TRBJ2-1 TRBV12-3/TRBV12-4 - TGTGCCAGCAGTTTAAGCCGACCGGGGACTGAGCAGTTCTTC CASSLSRPGTEQFF
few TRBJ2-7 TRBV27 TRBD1 TGTGCCAGCACTATGAGACAGGGGGTGGCCTACGAGCAGTACTTC CASTMRQGVAYEQYF
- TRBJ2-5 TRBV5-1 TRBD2 TGCGCCAGCAGCCCCGCTAGCGGCAAAGAGACCCAGTACTTC CASSPASGKETQYF
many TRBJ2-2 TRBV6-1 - TGTGCCAGCACGGGCCAGCGAAACACCGGGGAGCTGTTTTTT CASTGQRNTGELFF
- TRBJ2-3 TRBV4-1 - TGCGCCAGCAGCCAAGAGGGGGTGGATACGCAGTATTTT CASSQEGVDTQYF
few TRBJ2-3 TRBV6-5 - TGTGCCAGCAGTTACTCCGCGGGCTTCACAGATACGCAGTATTTT CASSYSAGFTDTQYF
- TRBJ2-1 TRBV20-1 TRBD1 TGCAGTGCTAGAGCTCGGACAGGGGGCTTTGAGCAGTTCTTC CSARARTGGFEQFF
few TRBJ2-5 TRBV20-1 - TGCAGTGCTAGTTTTCGGGACTCTCAGTACTTC CSASFRDSQYF
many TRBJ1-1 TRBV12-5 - TGTGCTAGTGGTCTAGGATACGCGGCTTTCTTT CASGLGYAAFF
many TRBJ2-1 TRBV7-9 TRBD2 TGTGCCAGCAGCTTAGCAGGGCTAGCGGGAAGAGGGCAGTTCTTC CASSLAGLAGRGQFF
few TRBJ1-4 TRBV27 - TGTGCCAGCAGGGCTAATGAAAAACTGTTTTTT CASRANEKLFF
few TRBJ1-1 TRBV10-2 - TGCTCCTCAGAGGGAGGCGGCACTGAAGCTTTCTTT CSSEGGGTEAFF
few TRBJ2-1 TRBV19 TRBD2 TGTGCCAGTGTCGGAGTAGCGGGAGGGCGTTACAATGAGCAGTTCTTC CASVGVAGGRYNEQFF
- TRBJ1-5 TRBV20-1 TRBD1 TGCAGTGCTCGACAGGGCGATCAGCCCCAGCATTTT CSARQGDQPQHF
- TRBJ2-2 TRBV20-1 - TGCAGTGCTAACTACGAGGAGGGCACGGATTTCACCGGGGAGCTGTTTTTT CSANYEEGTDFTGELFF
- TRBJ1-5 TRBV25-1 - TGTGCCAGCAGGCCGCAGGGCGAGAATCAGCCCCAGCATTTT CASRPQGENQPQHF
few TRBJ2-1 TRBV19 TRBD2 TGTGCCAGTAGTGCTACGGGACTAGGTTACAATGAGCAGTTCTTC CASSATGLGYNEQFF
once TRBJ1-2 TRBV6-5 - TGTGCCAGCAGTTACTCGTCGCAGGCTAACTATGGCTACACCTTC CASSYSSQANYGYTF
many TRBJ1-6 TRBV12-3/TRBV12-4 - TGTGCCAGCAGTTCCGACAGTGAATCTAATTCACCCCTCCACTTT CASSSDSESNSPLHF